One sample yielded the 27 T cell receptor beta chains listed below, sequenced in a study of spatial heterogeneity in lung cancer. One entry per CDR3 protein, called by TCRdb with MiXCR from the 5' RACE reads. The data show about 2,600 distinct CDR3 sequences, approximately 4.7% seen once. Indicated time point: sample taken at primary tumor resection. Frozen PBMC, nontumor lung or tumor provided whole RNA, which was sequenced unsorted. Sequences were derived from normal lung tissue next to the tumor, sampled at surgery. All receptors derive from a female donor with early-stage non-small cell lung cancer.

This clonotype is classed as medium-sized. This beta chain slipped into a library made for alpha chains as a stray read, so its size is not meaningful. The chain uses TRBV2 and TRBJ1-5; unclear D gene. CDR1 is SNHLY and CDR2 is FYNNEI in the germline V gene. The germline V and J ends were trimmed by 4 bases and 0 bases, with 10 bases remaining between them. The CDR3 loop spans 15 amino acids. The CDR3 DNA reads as TGTGCCAGCAGTGTTGGACCGTATAGCAATCAGCCCCAGCATTTT. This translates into CASSVGPYSNQPQHF.

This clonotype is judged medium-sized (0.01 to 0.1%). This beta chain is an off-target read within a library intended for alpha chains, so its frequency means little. CDR3 residues: CASSPDGNYGYTF. CDR3 nucleotide sequence: TGTGCCAGCAGCCCGGACGGAAACTATGGCTACACCTTC. The J gene is TRBJ1-2, the V gene TRBV7-3; no clear D. CDR3 size: 13 residues. V dropped 5 bases and J dropped 2 bases, with 9 bases sitting between them. Germline values: CDR1 SGHTA, CDR2 FQGTGA.

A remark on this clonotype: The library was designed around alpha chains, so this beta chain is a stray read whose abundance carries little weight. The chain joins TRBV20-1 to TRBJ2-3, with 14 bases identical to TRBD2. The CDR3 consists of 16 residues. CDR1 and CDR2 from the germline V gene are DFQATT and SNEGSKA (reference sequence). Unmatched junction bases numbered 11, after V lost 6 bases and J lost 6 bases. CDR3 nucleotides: TGCAGTGCAGCCGGGACTAGCGGGGGCCGGGGGGATACGCAGTATTTT. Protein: CSAAGTSGGRGDTQYF.

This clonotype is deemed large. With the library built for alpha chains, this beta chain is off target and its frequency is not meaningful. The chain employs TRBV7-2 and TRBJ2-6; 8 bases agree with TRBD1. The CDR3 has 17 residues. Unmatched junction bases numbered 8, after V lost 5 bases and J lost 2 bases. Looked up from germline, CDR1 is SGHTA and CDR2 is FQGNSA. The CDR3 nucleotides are TGTGCCAGCAGCCCGAGGACAGGGCAACCTGGGGCCAACGTCCTGACTTTC. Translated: CASSPRTGQPGANVLTF.

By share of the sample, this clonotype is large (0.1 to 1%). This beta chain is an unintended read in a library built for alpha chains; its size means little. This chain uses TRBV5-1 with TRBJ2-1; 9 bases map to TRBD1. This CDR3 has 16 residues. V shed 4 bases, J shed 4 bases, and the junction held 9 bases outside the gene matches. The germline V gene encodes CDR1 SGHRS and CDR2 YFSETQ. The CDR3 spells CASSPAQGAGYNEQFF. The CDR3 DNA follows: TGCGCCAGCAGCCCTGCACAGGGGGCTGGATACAATGAGCAGTTCTTC.

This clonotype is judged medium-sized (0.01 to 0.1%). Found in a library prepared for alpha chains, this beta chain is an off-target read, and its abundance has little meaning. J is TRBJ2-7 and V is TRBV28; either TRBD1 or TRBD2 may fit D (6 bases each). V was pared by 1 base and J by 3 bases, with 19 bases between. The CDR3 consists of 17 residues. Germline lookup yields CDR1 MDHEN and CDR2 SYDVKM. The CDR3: CASSLFLETGGRYEQYV. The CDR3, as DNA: TGTGCCAGCAGTTTATTCCTTGAGACAGGAGGGCGCTACGAGCAGTACGTC.

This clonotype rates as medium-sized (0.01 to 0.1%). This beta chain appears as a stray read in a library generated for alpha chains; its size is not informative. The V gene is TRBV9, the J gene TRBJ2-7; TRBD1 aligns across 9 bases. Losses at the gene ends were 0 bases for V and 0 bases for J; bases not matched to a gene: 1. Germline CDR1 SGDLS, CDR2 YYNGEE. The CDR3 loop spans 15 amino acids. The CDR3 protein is CASSVETGGSYEQYF. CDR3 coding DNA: TGTGCCAGCAGCGTAGAGACAGGGGGCTCCTACGAGCAGTACTTC.

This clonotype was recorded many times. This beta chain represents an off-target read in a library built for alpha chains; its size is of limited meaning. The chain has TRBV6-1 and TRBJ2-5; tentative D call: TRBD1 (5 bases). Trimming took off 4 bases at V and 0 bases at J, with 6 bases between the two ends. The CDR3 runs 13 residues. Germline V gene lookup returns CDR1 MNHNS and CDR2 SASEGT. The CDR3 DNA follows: TGTGCCAGCAGTGGGACATACCAAGAGACCCAGTACTTC. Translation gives CASSGTYQETQYF.

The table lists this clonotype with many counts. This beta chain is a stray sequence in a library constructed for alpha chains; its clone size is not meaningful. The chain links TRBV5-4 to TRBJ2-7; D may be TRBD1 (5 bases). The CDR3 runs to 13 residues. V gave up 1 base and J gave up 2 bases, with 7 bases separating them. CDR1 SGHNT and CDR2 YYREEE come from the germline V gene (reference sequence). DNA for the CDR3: TGTGCCAGCAGCTTGACAGGTGCCTACGAGCAGTACTTC. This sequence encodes CASSLTGAYEQYF.

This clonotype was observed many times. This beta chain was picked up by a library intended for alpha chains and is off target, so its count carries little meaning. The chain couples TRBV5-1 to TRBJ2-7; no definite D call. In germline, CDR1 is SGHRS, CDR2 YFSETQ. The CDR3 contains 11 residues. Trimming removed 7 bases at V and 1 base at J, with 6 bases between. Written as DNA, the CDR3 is TGCGCCAGCGGGGATTCCTACGAGCAGTACTTC. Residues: CASGDSYEQYF.

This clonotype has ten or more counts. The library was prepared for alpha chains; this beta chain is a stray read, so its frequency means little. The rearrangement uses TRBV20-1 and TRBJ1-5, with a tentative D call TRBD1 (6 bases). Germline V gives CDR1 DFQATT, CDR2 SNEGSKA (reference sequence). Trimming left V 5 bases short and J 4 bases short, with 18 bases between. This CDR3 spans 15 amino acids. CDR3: CSAPRGGAVNQPQHF. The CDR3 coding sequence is TGCAGTGCTCCTAGGGGGGGGGCGGTGAATCAGCCCCAGCATTTT.

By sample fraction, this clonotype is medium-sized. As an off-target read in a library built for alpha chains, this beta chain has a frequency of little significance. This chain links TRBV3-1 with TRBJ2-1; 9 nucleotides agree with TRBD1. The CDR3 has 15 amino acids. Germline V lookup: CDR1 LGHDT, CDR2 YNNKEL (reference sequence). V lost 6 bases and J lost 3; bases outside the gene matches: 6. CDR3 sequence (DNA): TGTGCCAGCAGTCAGACGGGACAGGGCTACAATGAGCAGTTCTTC. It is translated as CASSQTGQGYNEQFF.

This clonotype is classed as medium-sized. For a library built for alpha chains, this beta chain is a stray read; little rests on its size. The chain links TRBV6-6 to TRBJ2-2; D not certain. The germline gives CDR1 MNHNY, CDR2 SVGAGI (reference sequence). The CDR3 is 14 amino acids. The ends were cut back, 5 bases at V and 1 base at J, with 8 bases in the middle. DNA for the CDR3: TGTGCCAGCAGTGATAGGCGGAACACCGGGGAGCTGTTTTTT. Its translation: CASSDRRNTGELFF.

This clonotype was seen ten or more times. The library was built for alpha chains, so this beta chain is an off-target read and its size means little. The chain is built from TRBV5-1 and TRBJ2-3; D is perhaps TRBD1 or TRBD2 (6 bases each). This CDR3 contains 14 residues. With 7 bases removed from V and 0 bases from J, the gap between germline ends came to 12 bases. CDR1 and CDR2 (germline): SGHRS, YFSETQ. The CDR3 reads CASRRGQSTDTQYF. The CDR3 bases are TGCGCCAGCCGGCGGGGACAAAGCACAGATACGCAGTATTTT. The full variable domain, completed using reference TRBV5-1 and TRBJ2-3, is KAGVTQTPRYLIKTRGQQVTLSCSPISGHRSVSWYQQTPGQGLQFLFEYFSETQRNKGNFPGRFSGRQFSNSRSEMNVSTLELGDSALYLCASRRGQSTDTQYFGPGTRLTVL.

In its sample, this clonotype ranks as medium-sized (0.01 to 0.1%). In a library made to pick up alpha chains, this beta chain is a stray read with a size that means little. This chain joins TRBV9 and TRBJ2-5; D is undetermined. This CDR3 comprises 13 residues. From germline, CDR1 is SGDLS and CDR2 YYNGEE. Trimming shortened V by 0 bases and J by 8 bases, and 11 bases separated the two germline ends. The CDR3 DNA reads TGTGCCAGCAGCGTAGGCGCGTCCGGAACCCAGTACTTC. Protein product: CASSVGASGTQYF.

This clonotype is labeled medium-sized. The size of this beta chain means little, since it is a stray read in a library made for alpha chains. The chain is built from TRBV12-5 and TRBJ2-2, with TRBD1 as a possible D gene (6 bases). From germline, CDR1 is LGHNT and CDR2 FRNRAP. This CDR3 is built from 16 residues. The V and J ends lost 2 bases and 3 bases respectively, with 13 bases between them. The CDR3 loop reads CASGLTLSGDTGELFF. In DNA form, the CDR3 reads TGTGCTAGTGGTTTGACCCTCTCAGGGGACACCGGGGAGCTGTTTTTT.

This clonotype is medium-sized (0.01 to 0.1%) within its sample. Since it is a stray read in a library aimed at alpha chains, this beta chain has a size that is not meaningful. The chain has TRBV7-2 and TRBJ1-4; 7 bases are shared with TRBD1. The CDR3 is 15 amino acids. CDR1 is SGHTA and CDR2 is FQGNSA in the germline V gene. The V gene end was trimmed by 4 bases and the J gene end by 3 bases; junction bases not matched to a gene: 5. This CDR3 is CASSSRGLSNEKLFF. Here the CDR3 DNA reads TGTGCCAGCAGCTCCAGGGGGTTATCTAATGAAAAACTGTTTTTT.

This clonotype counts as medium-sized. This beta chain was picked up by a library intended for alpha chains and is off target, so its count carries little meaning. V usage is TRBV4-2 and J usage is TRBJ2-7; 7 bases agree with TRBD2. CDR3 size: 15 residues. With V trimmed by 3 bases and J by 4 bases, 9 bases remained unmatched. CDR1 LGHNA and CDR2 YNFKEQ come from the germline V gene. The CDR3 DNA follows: TGTGCCAGCAGCCAGATAGCGGGCCCTGGGTACGAGCAGTACTTC. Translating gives CASSQIAGPGYEQYF.

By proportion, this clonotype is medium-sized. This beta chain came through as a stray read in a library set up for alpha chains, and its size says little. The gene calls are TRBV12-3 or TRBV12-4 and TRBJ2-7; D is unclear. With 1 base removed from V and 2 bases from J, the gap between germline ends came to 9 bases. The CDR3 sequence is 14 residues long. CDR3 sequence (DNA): TGTGCCAGCAGTTTAGGTCCGGGCCCCTACGAGCAGTACTTC. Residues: CASSLGPGPYEQYF.

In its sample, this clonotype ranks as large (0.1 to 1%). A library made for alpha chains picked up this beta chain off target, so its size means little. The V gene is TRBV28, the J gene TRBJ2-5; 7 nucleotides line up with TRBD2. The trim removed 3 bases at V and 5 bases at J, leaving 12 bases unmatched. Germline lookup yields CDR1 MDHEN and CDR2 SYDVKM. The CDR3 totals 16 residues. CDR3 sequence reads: CASSFPPPGGSETQYF. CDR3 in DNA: TGTGCCAGCAGTTTTCCCCCCCCGGGAGGCAGTGAGACCCAGTACTTC.

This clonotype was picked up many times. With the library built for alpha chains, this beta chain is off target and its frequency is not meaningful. CDR3: CASSLAFEGQPQHF. The CDR3 bases are TGTGCCAGCAGTTTGGCGTTCGAGGGGCAGCCCCAGCATTTT. V gene TRBV12-3 or TRBV12-4 combines with J gene TRBJ1-5; maybe TRBD1 (5 bases). This CDR3 spans 14 amino acids. V lost 3 bases and J lost 7, with 13 bases in between.

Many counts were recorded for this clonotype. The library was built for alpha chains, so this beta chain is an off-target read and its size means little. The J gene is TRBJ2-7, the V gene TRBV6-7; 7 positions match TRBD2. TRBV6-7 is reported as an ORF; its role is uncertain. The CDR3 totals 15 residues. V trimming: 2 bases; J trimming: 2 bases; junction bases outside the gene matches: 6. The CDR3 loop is CASSYGRGLTYEQYV. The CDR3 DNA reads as TGTGCCAGCAGTTACGGGCGGGGGTTGACCTACGAGCAGTACGTC.

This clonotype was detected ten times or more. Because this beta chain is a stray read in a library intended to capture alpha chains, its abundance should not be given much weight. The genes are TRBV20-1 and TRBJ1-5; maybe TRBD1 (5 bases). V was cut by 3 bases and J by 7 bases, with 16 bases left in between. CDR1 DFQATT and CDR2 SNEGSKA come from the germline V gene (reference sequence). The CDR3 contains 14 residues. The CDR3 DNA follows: TGCAGTGCTAGGTTAGGCGGGGCCGGCCAGCCCCAGCATTTT. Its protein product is CSARLGGAGQPQHF.

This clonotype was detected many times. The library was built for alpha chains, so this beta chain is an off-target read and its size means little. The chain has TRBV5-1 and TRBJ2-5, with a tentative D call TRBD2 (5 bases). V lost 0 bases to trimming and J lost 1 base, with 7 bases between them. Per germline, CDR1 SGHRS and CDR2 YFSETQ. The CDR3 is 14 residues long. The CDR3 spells CASSLGGSQETQYF. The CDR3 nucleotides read TGCGCCAGCAGCTTGGGCGGGTCCCAAGAGACCCAGTACTTC.

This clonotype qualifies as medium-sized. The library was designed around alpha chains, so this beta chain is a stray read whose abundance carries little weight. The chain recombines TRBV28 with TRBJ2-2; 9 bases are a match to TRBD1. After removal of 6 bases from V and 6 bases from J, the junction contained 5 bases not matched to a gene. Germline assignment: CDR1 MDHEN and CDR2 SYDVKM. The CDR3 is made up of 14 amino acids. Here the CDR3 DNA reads TGTGCCAGCAGCTGGACAGGGGCGGCCGGGGAGCTGTTTTTT. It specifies CASSWTGAAGELFF.

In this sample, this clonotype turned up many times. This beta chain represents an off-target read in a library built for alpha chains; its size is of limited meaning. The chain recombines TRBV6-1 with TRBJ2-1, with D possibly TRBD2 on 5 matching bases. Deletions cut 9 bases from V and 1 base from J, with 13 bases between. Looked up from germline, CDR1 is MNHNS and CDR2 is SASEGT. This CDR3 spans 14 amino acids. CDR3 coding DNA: TGTGCCAGTTGGGAGTCGGGATCCTACAATGAGCAGTTCTTC. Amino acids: CASWESGSYNEQFF.

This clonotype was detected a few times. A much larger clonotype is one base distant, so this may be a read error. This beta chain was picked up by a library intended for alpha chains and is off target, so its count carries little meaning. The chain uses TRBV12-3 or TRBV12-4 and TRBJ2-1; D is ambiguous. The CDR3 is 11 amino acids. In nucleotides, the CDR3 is TGTGCCAGCTGCCTCGAGAATGAGCGGTTCTTC. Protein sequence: CASCLENERFF.